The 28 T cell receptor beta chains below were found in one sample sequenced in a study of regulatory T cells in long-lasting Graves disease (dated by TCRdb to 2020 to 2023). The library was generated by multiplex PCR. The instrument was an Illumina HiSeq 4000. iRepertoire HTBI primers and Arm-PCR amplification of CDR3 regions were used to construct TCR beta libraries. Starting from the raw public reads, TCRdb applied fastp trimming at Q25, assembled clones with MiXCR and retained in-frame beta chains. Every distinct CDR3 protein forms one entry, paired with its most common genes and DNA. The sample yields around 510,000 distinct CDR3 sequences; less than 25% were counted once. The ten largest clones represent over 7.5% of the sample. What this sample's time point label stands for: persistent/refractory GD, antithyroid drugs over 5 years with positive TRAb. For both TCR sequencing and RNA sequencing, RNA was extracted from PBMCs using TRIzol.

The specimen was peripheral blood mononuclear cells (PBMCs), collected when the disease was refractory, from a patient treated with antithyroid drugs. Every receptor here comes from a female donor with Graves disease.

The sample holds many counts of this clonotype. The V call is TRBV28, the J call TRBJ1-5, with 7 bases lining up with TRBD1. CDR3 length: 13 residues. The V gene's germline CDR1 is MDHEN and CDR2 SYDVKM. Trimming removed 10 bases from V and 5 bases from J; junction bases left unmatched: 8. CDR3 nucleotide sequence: TGTGCCATTACGACAGGGAATTATCAGCCCCAGCATTTT. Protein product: CAITTGNYQPQHF.

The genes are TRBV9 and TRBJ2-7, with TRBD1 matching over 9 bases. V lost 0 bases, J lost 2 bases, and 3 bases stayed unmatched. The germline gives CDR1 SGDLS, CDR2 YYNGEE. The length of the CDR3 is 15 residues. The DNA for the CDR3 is TGTGCCAGCAGCGTAGCGGGACAGGGTCCCTACGAGCAGTACTTC. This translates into CASSVAGQGPYEQYF.

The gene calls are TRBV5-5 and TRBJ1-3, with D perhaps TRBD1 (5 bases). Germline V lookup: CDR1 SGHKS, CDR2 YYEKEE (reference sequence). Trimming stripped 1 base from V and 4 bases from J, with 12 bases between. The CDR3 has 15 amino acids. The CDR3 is CASSLRPGPGNTIYF. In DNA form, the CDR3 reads TGTGCCAGCAGCTTGCGTCCGGGGCCAGGAAACACCATATATTTT.

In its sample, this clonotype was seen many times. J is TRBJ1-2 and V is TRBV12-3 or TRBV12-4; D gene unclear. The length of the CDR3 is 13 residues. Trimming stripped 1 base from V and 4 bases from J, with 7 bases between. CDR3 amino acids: CASSLVISYGYTF. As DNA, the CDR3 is TGTGCCAGCAGTTTAGTTATCTCCTATGGCTACACCTTC.

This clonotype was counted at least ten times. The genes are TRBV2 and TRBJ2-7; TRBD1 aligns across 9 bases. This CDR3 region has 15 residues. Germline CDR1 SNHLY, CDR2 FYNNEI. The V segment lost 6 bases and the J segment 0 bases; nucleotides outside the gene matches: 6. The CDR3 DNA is TGTGCCAGCAGCCGGGGGACAGGGAGCTCCTACGAGCAGTACTTC. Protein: CASSRGTGSSYEQYF.

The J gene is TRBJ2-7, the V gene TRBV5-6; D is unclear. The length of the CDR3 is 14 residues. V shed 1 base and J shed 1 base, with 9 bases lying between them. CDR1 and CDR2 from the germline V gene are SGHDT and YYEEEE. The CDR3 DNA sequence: TGTGCCAGCAGCTTGATCTCGAATTCCTACGAGCAGTACTTC. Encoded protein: CASSLISNSYEQYF.

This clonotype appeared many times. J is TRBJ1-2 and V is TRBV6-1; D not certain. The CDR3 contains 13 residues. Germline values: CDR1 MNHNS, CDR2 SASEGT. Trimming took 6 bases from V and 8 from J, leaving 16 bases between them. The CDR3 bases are TGTGCCAGCAGGAGGACCGGAGTGGTCGGCTACACCTTC. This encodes CASRRTGVVGYTF.

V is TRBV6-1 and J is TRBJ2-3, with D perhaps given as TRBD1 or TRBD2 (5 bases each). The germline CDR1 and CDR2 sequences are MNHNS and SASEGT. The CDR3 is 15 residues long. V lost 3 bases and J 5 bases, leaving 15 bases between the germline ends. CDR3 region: CASSDLGTVGDTQYF. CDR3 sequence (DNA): TGTGCCAGCAGTGATCTAGGGACGGTGGGAGATACGCAGTATTTT.

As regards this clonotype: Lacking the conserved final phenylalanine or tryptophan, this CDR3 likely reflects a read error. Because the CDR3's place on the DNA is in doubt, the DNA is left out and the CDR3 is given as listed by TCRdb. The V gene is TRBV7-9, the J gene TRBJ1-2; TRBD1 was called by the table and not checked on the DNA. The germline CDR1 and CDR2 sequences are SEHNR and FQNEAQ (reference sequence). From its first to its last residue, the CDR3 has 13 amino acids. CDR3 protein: CASSLMGQLHTFG.

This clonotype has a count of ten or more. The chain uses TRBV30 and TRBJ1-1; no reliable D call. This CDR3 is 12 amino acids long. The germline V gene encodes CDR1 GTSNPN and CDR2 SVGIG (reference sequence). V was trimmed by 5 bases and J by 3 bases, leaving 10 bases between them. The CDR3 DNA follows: TGTGCCTGGTCTATGGAGGACACTGAAGCTTTCTTT. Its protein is CAWSMEDTEAFF.

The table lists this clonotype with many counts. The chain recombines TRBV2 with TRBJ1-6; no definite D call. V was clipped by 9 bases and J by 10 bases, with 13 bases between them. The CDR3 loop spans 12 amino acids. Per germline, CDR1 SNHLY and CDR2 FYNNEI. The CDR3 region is CASNPESSPLHF. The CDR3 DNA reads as TGTGCCAGTAACCCGGAATCCTCACCCCTCCACTTT.

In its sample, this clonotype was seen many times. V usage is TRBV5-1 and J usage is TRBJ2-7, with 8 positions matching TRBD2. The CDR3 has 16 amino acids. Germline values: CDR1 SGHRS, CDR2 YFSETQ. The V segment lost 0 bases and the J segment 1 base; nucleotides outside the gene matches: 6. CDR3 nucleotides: TGCGCCAGCAGCTTGGAACCGACTAGCGCATCCTACGAGCAGTACTTC. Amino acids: CASSLEPTSASYEQYF.

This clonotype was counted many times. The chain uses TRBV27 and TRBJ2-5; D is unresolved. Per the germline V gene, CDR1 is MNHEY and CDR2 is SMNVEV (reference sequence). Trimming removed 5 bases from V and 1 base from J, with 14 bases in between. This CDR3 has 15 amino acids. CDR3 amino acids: CASSSPVGSQETQYF. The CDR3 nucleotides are TGTGCCAGCAGTAGCCCCGTGGGTAGCCAAGAGACCCAGTACTTC.

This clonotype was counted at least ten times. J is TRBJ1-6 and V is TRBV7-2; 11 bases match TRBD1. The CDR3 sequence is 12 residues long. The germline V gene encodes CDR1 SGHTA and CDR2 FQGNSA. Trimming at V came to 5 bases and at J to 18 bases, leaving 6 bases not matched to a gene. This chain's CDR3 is CASSEGQGGHHF. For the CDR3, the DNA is TGTGCCAGCAGCGAGGGACAGGGGGGACACCACTTT. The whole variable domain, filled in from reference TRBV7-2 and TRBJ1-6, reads GAGVSQSPSNKVTEKGKDVELRCDPISGHTALYWYRQSLGQGLEFLIYFQGNSAPDKSGLPSDRFSAERTGGSVSTLTIQRTQQEDSAVYLCASSEGQGGHHFGNGTRLTVT.

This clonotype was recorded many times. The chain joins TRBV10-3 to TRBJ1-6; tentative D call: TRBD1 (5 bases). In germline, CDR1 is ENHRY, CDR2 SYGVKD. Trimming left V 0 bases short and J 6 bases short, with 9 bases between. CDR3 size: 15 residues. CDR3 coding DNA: TGTGCCATCAGTGAGTCGGGAGGGGCTAATTCACCCCTCCACTTT. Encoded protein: CAISESGGANSPLHF.

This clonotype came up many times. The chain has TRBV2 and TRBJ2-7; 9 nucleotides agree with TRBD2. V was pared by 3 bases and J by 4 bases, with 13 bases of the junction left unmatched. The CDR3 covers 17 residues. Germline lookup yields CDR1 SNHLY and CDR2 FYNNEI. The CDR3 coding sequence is TGTGCCAGCAGTGATTCGACTAGCGGCGACCCGGGATACGAGCAGTACTTC. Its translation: CASSDSTSGDPGYEQYF.

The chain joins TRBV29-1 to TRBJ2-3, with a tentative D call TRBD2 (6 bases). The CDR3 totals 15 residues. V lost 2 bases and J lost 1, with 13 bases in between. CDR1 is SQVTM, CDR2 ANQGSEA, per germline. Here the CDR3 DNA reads TGCAGCGTTGAACATCATGGGGAGGGCACAGATACGCAGTATTTT. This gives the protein CSVEHHGEGTDTQYF.

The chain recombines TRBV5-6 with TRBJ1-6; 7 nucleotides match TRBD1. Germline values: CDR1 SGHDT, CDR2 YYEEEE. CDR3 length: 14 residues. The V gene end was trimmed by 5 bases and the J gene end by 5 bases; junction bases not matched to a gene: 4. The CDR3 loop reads CASRAGQHNSPLHF. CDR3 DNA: TGTGCCAGCAGGGCGGGACAGCATAATTCACCCCTCCACTTT.

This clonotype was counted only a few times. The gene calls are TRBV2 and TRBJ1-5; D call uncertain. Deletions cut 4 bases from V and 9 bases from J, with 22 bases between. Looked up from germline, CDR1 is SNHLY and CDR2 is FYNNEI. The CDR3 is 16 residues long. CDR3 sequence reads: CASSGQISANGWPQHF. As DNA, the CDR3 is TGTGCCAGCAGTGGACAAATTTCGGCCAACGGATGGCCCCAGCATTTT.

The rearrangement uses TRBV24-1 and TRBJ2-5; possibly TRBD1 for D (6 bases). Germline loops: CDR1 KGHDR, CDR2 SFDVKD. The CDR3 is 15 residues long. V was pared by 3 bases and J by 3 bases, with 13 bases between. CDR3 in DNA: TGTGCCACCAGTGATGCCGGGACATCAAAAGAGACCCAGTACTTC. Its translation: CATSDAGTSKETQYF.

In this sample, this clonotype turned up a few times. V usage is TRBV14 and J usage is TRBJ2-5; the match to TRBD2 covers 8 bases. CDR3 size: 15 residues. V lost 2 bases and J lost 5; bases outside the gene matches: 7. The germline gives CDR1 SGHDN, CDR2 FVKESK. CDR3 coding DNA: TGTGCCAGCAGCCAACTCAGCGGGGGTGGGGAGACCCAGTACTTC. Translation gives CASSQLSGGGETQYF.

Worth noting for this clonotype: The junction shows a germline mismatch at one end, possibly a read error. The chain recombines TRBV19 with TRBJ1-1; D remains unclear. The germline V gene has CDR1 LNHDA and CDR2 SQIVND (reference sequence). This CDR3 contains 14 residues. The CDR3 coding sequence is TGTGCCAGTAGTATAGGAGGCGAGAACACTGAAACTTTCTTT. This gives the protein CASSIGGENTETFF.

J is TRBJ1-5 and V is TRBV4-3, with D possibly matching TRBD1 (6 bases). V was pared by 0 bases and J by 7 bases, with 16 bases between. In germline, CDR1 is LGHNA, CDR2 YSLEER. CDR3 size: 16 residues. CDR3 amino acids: CASSQEFWTVGQPQHF. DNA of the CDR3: TGCGCCAGCAGCCAAGAGTTCTGGACAGTCGGACAGCCCCAGCATTTT.

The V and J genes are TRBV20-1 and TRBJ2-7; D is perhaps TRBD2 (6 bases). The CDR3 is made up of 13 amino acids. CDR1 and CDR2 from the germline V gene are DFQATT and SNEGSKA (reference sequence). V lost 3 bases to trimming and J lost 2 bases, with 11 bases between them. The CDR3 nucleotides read TGCAGTGCTAGGGGACTGGATACCTACGAGCAGTACTTC. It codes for CSARGLDTYEQYF.

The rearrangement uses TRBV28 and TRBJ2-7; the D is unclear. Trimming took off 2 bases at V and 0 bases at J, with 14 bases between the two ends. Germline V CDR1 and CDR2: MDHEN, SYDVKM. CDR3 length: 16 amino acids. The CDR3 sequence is CASSLTAGVDSYEQYF. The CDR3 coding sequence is TGTGCCAGCAGTTTAACGGCAGGAGTTGACTCCTACGAGCAGTACTTC.

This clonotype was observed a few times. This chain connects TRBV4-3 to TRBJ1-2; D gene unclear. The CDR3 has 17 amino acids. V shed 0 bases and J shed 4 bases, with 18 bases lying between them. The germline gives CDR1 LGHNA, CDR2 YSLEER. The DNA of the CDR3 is TGCGCCAGCAGCCAAGATTGGCGTGTGGAAGCTAGCTATGGCTACACCTTC. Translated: CASSQDWRVEASYGYTF.

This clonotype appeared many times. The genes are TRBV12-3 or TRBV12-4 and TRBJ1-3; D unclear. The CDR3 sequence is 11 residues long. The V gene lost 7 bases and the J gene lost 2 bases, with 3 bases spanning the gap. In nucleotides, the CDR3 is TGTGCCAGCAACCCTGGAAACACCATATATTTT. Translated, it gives CASNPGNTIYF.

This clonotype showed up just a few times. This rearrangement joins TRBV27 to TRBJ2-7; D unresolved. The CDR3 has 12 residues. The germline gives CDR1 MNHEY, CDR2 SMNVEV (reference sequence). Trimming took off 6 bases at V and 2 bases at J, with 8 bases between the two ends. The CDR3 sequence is CASRRTAYEQYF. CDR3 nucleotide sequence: TGTGCCAGCAGACGAACTGCCTACGAGCAGTACTTC.